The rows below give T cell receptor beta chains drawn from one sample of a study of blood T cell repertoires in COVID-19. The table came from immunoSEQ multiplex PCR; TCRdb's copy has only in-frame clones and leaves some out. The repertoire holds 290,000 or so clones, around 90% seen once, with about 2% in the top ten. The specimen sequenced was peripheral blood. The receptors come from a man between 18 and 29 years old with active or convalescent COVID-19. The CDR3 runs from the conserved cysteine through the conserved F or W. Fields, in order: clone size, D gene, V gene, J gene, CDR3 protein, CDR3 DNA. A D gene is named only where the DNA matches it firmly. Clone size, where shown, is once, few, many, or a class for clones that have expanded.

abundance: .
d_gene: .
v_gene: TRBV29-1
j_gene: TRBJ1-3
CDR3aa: CSVEADYGNTIYF
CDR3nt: TGCAGCGTTGAGGCAGATTATGGAAACACCATATATTTT

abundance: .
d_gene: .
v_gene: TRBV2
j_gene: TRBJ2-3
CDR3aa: CASSGPGADTQYF
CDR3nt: TGTGCCAGCAGTGGTCCAGGGGCAGATACGCAGTATTTT

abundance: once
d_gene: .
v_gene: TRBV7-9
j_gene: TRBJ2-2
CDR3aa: CASSSSNTGELFF
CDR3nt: TGTGCCAGCAGTAGTTCTAACACCGGGGAGCTGTTTTTT

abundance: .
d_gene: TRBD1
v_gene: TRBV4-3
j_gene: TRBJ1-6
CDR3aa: CASRLDRGRNSPLHF
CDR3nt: TGCGCCAGCAGGCTAGACAGGGGGCGCAATTCACCCCTCCACTTT

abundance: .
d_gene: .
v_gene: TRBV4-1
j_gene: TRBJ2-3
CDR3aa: CASSQLATDTQYF
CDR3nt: TGCGCCAGCAGCCAACTAGCTACAGATACGCAGTATTTT

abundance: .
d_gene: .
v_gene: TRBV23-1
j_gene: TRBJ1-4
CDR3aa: CASSQSPSFATNEKLFF
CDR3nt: TGCGCCAGCAGTCAATCCCCCTCTTTTGCAACTAATGAAAAACTGTTTTTT

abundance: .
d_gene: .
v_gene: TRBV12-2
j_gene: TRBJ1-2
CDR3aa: CASRLVGAAWGYTF
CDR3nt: TGTGCAAGTCGCTTAGTTGGGGCCGCCTGGGGCTACACCTTC

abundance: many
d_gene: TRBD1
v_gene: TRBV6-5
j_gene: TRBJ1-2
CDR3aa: CASTNRLTGYGYTF
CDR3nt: TGTGCCAGCACCAACCGACTGACAGGGTATGGCTACACCTTC

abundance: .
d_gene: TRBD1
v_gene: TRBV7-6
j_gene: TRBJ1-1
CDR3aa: CASSLEPGQGVNEAFF
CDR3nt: TGTGCCAGCAGCTTAGAACCGGGACAGGGGGTTAATGAAGCTTTCTTT

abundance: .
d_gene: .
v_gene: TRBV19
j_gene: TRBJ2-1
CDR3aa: CASSIDPSSAEQFF
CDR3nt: TGTGCCAGTAGTATAGATCCGTCTAGCGCGGAGCAGTTCTTC

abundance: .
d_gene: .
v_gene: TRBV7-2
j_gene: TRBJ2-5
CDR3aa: CASSSYLLTQYF
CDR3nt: TGTGCCAGCAGCTCCTACCTTCTGACCCAGTACTTC

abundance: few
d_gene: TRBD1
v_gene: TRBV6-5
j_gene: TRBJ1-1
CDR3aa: CASSYSGQGAATEAFF
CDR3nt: TGTGCCAGCAGTTACTCGGGACAGGGGGCGGCCACTGAAGCTTTCTTT

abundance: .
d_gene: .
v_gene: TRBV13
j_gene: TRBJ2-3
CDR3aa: CASSLGGSTDTQYF
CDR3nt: TGTGCCAGCAGCTTAGGGGGCTCCACAGATACGCAGTATTTT

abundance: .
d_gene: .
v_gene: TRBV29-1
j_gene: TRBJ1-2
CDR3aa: CSVDRGGYGYTF
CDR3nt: TGCAGCGTTGATCGGGGAGGCTATGGCTACACCTTC

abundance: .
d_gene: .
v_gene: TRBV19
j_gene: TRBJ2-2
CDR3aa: CASGGGTENTGELFF
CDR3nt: TGTGCCAGTGGGGGCGGGACAGAGAACACCGGGGAGCTGTTTTTT

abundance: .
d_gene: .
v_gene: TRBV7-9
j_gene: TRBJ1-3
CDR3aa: CASSPPNSGNTIYF
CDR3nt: TGTGCCAGCAGCCCCCCAAACTCTGGAAACACCATATATTTT

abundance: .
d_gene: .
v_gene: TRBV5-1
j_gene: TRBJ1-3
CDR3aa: CASSLLSQGSGNTIYF
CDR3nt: TGCGCCAGCAGCTTACTTTCCCAGGGTTCTGGAAACACCATATATTTT

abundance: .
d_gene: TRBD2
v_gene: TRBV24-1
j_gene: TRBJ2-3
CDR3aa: CATSKGRGFGTDTQYF
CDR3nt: TGTGCCACCAGTAAGGGGAGGGGATTCGGAACAGATACGCAGTATTTT

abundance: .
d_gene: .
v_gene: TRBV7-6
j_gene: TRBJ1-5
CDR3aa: CASSLAREDQPQHF
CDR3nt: TGTGCCAGCAGCTTAGCACGGGAGGACCAGCCCCAGCATTTT

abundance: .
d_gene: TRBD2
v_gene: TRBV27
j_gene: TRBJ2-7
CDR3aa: CASRTRTSGYEQYF
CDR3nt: TGTGCCAGCAGGACCCGGACTAGCGGCTACGAGCAGTACTTC

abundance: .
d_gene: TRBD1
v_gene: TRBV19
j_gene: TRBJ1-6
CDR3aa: CASRKDHRGWGSPLHF
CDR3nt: TGTGCCAGTAGGAAGGACCACAGGGGCTGGGGTTCACCCCTCCACTTT

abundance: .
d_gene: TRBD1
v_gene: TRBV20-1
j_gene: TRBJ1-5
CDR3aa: CSASDRAQPQHF
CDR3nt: TGCAGTGCTAGTGACAGGGCTCAGCCCCAGCATTTT

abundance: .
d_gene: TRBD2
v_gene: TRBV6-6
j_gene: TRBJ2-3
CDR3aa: CASRLTSGSRSDTQYF
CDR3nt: TGTGCCAGCAGACTGACTAGCGGGAGTCGGTCAGATACGCAGTATTTT

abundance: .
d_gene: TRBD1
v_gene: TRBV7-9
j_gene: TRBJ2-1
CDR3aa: CASSRQGARSNEQFF
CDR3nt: TGTGCCAGCAGCAGACAGGGAGCCAGAAGCAATGAGCAGTTCTTC

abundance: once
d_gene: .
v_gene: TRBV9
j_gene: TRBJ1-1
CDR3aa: CASSVVSGVMNTEAFF
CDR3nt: TGTGCCAGCAGCGTAGTATCAGGGGTCATGAACACTGAAGCTTTCTTT

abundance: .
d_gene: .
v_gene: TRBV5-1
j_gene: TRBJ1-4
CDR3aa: CASSLGAFGTNEKLFF
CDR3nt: TGCGCCAGCAGCTTGGGAGCGTTTGGGACTAATGAAAAACTGTTTTTT

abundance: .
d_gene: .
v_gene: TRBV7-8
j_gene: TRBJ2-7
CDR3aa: CASSHNGEAQEQYF
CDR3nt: TGTGCCAGCAGCCATAACGGGGAGGCCCAGGAGCAGTACTTC

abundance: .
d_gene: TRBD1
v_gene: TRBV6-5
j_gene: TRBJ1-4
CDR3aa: CASTRTGRDEKLFF
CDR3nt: TGTGCCAGCACCAGGACAGGGCGGGATGAAAAACTGTTTTTT

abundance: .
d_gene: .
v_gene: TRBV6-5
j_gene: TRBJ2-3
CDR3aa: CASSGGTDTQYF
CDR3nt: TGTGCCAGCTCAGGGGGCACAGATACGCAGTATTTT

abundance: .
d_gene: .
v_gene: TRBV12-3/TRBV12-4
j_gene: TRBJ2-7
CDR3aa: CASRSRETYEQYF
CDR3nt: TGTGCCAGCAGGTCCCGGGAAACCTACGAGCAGTACTTC

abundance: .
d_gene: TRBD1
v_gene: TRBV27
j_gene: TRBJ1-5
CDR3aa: CASRATGGSNQPQHF
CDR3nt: TGTGCCAGCAGGGCCACAGGGGGTAGCAATCAGCCCCAGCATTTT

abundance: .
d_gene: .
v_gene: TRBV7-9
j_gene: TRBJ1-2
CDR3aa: CASSPGITGGYTF
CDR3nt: TGTGCCAGCAGCCCCGGGATCACCGGGGGCTACACCTTC

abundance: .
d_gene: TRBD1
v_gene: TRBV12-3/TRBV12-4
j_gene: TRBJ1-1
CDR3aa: CASTRTGDTEAFF
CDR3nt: TGTGCCAGCACCCGGACAGGGGACACTGAAGCTTTCTTT

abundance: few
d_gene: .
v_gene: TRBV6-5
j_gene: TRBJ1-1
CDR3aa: CASRPEEVTEAFF
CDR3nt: TGTGCCAGCAGGCCAGAGGAGGTCACTGAAGCTTTCTTT

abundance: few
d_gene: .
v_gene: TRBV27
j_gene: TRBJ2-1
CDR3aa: CASSRRGDEQFF
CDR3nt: TGTGCCAGCAGTCGGAGGGGCGATGAGCAGTTCTTC

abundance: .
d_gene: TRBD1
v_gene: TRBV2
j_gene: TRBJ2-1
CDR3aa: CASSEEAGGGNEQFF
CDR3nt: TGTGCCAGCAGTGAAGAGGCAGGGGGCGGCAATGAGCAGTTCTTC

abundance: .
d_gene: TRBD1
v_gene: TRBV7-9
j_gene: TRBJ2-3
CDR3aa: CASSLAQGVLQEDTQYF
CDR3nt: TGTGCCAGCAGCTTAGCGCAGGGGGTTTTACAAGAAGATACGCAGTATTTT

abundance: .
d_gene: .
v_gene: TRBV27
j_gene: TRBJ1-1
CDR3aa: CASSLSQGSMNTEAFF
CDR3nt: TGTGCCAGCAGTTTGTCCCAGGGGTCCATGAACACTGAAGCTTTCTTT

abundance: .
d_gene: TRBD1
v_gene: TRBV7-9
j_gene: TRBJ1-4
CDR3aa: CASSRQGEKLFF
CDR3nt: TGTGCCAGCAGCCGACAGGGTGAAAAACTGTTTTTT

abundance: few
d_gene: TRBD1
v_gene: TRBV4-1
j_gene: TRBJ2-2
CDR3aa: CASSLPQGQGETGELFF
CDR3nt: TGCGCCAGCAGCCTTCCCCAGGGACAGGGAGAAACCGGGGAGCTGTTTTTT

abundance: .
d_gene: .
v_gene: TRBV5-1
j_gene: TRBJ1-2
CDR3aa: CASSLGVGDYGYTF
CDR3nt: TGCGCCAGCAGCTTGGGGGTAGGGGACTATGGCTACACCTTC

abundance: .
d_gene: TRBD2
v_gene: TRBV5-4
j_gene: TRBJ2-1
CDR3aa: CASSLGGGPDREQFF
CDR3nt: TGTGCCAGCAGCTTGGGCGGGGGGCCTGACCGGGAGCAGTTCTTC

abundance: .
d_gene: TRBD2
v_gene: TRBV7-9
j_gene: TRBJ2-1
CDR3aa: CASSLVRGLAGDRDEQFF
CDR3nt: TGTGCCAGCAGCTTAGTGAGGGGACTAGCGGGAGATCGCGATGAGCAGTTCTTC

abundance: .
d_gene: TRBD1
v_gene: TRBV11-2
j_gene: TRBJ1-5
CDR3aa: CASSGDRNQPQHF
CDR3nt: TGTGCCAGCTCCGGGGACAGGAATCAGCCCCAGCATTTT

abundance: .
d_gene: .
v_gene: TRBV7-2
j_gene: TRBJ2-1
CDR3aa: CASALRSSYNEQFF
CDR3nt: TGTGCCAGCGCACTTCGGAGCTCCTACAATGAGCAGTTCTTC

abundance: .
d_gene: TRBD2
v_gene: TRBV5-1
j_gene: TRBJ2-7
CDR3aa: CASSLAGGDEQYF
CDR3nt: TGCGCCAGCAGCTTGGCCGGGGGGGACGAGCAGTACTTC

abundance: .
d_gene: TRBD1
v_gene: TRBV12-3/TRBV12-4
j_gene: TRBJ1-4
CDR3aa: CASNRGNEKLFF
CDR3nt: TGTGCCAGCAACAGGGGTAATGAAAAACTGTTTTTT

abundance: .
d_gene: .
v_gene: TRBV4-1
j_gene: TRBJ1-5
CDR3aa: CASSQDGRNQPQHF
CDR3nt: TGCGCCAGCAGCCAAGATGGCAGGAATCAGCCCCAGCATTTT

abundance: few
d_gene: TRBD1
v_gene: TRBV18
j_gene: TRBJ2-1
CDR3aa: CASSRQGEYNEQFF
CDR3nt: TGTGCCAGCTCACGTCAGGGGGAGTACAATGAGCAGTTCTTC

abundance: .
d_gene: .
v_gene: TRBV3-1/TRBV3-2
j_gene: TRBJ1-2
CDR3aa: CASSQEHRFYGYTF
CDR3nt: TGTGCCAGCAGCCAAGAACACCGATTCTATGGCTACACCTTC

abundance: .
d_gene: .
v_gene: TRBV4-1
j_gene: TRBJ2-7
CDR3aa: CASSRGTQPYEQYF
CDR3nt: TGCGCCAGCAGCCGCGGGACTCAACCCTACGAGCAGTACTTC